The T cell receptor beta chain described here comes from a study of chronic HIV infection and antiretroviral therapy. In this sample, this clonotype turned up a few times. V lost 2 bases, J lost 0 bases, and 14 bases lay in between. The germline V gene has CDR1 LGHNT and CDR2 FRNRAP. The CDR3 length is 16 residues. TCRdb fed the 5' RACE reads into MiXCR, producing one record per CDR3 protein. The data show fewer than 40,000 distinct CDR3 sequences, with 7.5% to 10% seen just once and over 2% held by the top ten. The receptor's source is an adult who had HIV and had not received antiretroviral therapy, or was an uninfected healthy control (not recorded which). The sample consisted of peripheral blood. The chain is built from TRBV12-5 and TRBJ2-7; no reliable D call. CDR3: CASGLTSIGNSYEQYF. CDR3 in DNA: TGTGCTAGTGGTTTGACTTCTATAGGAAACTCCTACGAGCAGTACTTC. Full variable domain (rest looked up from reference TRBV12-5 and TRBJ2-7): DARVTQTPRHKVTEMGQEVTMRCQPILGHNTVFWYRQTMMQGLELLAYFRNRAPLDDSGMPKDRFSAEMPDATLATLKIQPSEPRDSAVYFCASGLTSIGNSYEQYFGPGTRLTVT.